Shown below are 26 T cell receptor beta chains from a single sample sequenced in a study of vaccination and CD4 T cells after COVID-19. The antigens these receptors bind are not known. The treatment: approximately 10-day PBMC culture with coronavirus spike peptide pools or control peptides (ViraFEST assay). Scientists ran DNA taken from cultured CD4+ T cells through the Oncomine TCR Beta short-read assay for sequencing. TCRdb re-analysed the PCR reads in MiXCR, keeping a single row per CDR3 protein. In the table there are 20,000 to 25,000 distinct CDR3 sequences, about 40% of which are singletons. The sequencing sample was made of CD4+ T cells from blood, cultured in vitro. The receptors were sampled from a human donor who had recovered from COVID-19.

The rearrangement joins TRBV6-2 or TRBV6-3 to TRBJ1-6, with D perhaps matching TRBD1 (6 bases). CDR1 is MNHEY, CDR2 SVGEGT, per germline. V was trimmed by 3 bases and J by 13 bases, leaving 10 bases between them. CDR3 size: 12 residues. The chain's CDR3 is CASSYRRGPLHF. The CDR3 nucleotides are TGTGCCAGCAGTTATCGGAGGGGGCCCCTCCACTTT.

This clonotype was observed a few times. The chain employs TRBV12-3 or TRBV12-4 and TRBJ2-5, with D hard to call. Trimming removed 6 bases from V and 2 bases from J, with 4 bases in between. This CDR3 is built from 11 residues. The CDR3 bases are TGTGCCAGCAGCAGTCAAGAGACCCAGTACTTC. It yields the protein CASSSQETQYF.

The chain has TRBV20-1 and TRBJ2-7; no definite D call. Trimming shortened V by 0 bases and J by 5 bases, and 5 bases separated the two germline ends. This CDR3 is built from 11 residues. Germline V gene data show CDR1 as DFQATT and CDR2 as SNEGSKA (reference sequence). In DNA, the CDR3 is TGCAGTGCTAGAGATAATAACGAGCAGTACTTC. It translates to CSARDNNEQYF.

The rearrangement uses TRBV6-1 and TRBJ1-2; 7 bases line up with TRBD1. Per germline, CDR1 MNHNS and CDR2 SASEGT. The CDR3 runs to 15 residues. V lost 5 bases to trimming and J lost 4 bases; unmatched junction nucleotides: 10. The CDR3 region has the DNA TGTGCCAGCAGTCACAGAGAGACAGGGACCTATGGCTACACCTTC. Its protein is CASSHRETGTYGYTF.

The V gene is TRBV20-1, the J gene TRBJ2-5; a weak D match, TRBD1 (5 bases). Trimming took 5 bases from V and 2 from J, leaving 18 bases between them. Germline V gene sequence: CDR1 DFQATT, CDR2 SNEGSKA (reference sequence). The CDR3 consists of 15 residues. The CDR3, as DNA: TGCAGTGCTCCTCGTACGGGCTACAGGCAAGAGACCCAGTACTTC. Amino acids: CSAPRTGYRQETQYF.

This clonotype has a handful of counts. The chain carries TRBV24-1 and TRBJ2-7; the D call may be TRBD1 or TRBD2 (5 bases each). CDR1 is KGHDR, CDR2 SFDVKD, per germline. Trimming took off 4 bases at V and 7 bases at J, with 16 bases between the two ends. The CDR3 totals 14 residues. The CDR3 loop is CATSDPPGTPEQYF. DNA for the CDR3: TGTGCCACCAGTGACCCCCCCGGGACGCCAGAGCAGTACTTC.

A few counts support this clonotype. The rearrangement links TRBV7-8 to TRBJ1-5; no definite D call. V shed 5 bases and J shed 5 bases, with 16 bases lying between them. The germline CDR1 and CDR2 sequences are SGHVS and FQNEAQ. This CDR3 is built from 15 residues. The CDR3: CASSARREYYQPQHF. In DNA, the CDR3 is TGTGCCAGCAGCGCACGAAGAGAGTATTATCAGCCCCAGCATTTT.

This clonotype was observed a handful of times. This chain connects TRBV12-3 or TRBV12-4 to TRBJ1-5; 7 positions match TRBD1. The CDR3 is 15 residues long. V lost 3 bases, J lost 6 bases, and 8 bases stayed unmatched. CDR3 in amino acids: CASSFSQGNGQPQHF. The CDR3 nucleotides read TGTGCCAGCAGTTTTTCACAGGGGAACGGTCAGCCCCAGCATTTT.

The chain is built from TRBV19 and TRBJ2-2, with TRBD2 matching over 12 bases. Looked up from germline, CDR1 is LNHDA and CDR2 is SQIVND (reference sequence). The CDR3 totals 18 residues. V trimming: 3 bases; J trimming: 0 bases; junction bases outside the gene matches: 5. The CDR3 is CASSMGLAGRPNTGELFF. The CDR3 region has the DNA TGTGCCAGTAGTATGGGACTAGCGGGTAGGCCGAACACCGGGGAGCTGTTTTTT.

The table lists this clonotype with a few counts. The chain joins TRBV19 to TRBJ2-7, with D possibly TRBD1 on 6 matching bases. The CDR3 has 13 residues. The germline V gene has CDR1 LNHDA and CDR2 SQIVND (reference sequence). V was trimmed by 1 base and J by 6 bases, leaving 10 bases between them. The CDR3 bases are TGTGCCAGTAGTATAGGGACAGCCTTCGAGCAGTACTTC. The encoded protein is CASSIGTAFEQYF.

By share of the sample, this clonotype is large. J is TRBJ1-1 and V is TRBV20-1, with D unresolved. Germline values: CDR1 DFQATT, CDR2 SNEGSKA (reference sequence). The CDR3 length is 13 residues. Trimming shortened V by 2 bases and J by 5 bases, and 12 bases separated the two germline ends. The chain's CDR3 is CSARYGHRTEAFF. In nucleotides, the CDR3 is TGCAGTGCTAGATACGGGCACCGGACTGAAGCTTTCTTT.

In this sample, this clonotype turned up a few times. This rearrangement joins TRBV6-2 or TRBV6-3 to TRBJ1-3, with D hard to call. Deletions cut 6 bases from V and 0 bases from J, with 6 bases between. The CDR3 consists of 13 residues. Germline lookup yields CDR1 MNHEY and CDR2 SVGEGT. CDR3 residues: CASRELSGNTIYF. CDR3 coding DNA: TGTGCCAGCAGAGAGCTCTCTGGAAACACCATATATTTT.

The rearrangement joins TRBV24-1 to TRBJ2-1, with 7 nucleotides matching TRBD2. V lost 3 bases, J lost 8 bases, and 9 bases stayed unmatched. The CDR3 covers 15 residues. CDR1 KGHDR and CDR2 SFDVKD come from the germline V gene. The CDR3 protein is CATSDPGGSMDEQFF. CDR3 DNA sequence: TGTGCCACCAGTGATCCGGGCGGGAGTATGGATGAGCAGTTCTTC.

This clonotype was counted between two and nine times. The rearrangement joins TRBV6-1 to TRBJ1-5; D is unclear. Trimming left V 1 base short and J 4 bases short, with 5 bases between. The CDR3 sequence is 13 residues long. Germline loops: CDR1 MNHNS, CDR2 SASEGT. This CDR3 reads CASSEDGNQPQHF. The CDR3 DNA is TGTGCCAGCAGTGAAGATGGAAATCAGCCCCAGCATTTT.

The chain links TRBV6-2 or TRBV6-3 to TRBJ2-7; D is ambiguous. Trimming took off 4 bases at V and 3 bases at J, with 13 bases between the two ends. This CDR3 region has 14 residues. Germline loops: CDR1 MNHEY, CDR2 SVGEGT. The CDR3 bases are TGTGCCAGCAGTTTAGCCGAACCGTACTACGAGCAGTACTTC. Protein sequence: CASSLAEPYYEQYF.

The genes are TRBV20-1 and TRBJ1-5; no clear D gene. This CDR3 has 13 amino acids. Germline loops: CDR1 DFQATT, CDR2 SNEGSKA (reference sequence). The V end lost 1 base, the J end lost 5 bases, and 9 bases lay between the germline ends. CDR3 amino acids: CSARVDWDQPQHF. The CDR3 nucleotides are TGCAGTGCTAGAGTAGATTGGGATCAGCCCCAGCATTTT.

V and J are TRBV18 and TRBJ1-5; D remains ambiguous. The CDR3 length is 13 residues. Germline V gene lookup returns CDR1 KGHSH and CDR2 LQKENI. V lost 6 bases and J lost 0, with 6 bases in between. CDR3 nucleotides: TGTGCCAGCTCTCCCAATAGCAATCAGCCCCAGCATTTT. Translated: CASSPNSNQPQHF.

This clonotype has a handful of counts. The chain carries TRBV28 and TRBJ2-7; D may be TRBD2 (5 bases). This CDR3 region has 16 residues. Germline V gives CDR1 MDHEN, CDR2 SYDVKM. The ends were cut back, 5 bases at V and 5 bases at J, with 22 bases in the middle. The CDR3 DNA reads as TGTGCCAGCAGTCTTACATCTCGGGGTTCGGGGAACGAGCAGTACTTC. It yields the protein CASSLTSRGSGNEQYF.

The V gene is TRBV6-1, the J gene TRBJ2-1, with D perhaps matching TRBD2 (6 bases). V was cut by 6 bases and J by 5 bases, with 11 bases left in between. CDR3 size: 13 residues. CDR1 and CDR2 from the germline V gene are MNHNS and SASEGT. The CDR3: CASRSWGDNEQFF. The CDR3 nucleotides are TGTGCCAGCAGGTCGTGGGGGGACAATGAGCAGTTCTTC.

This clonotype was seen more than once but under ten times. V and J are TRBV7-9 and TRBJ2-2; 11 nucleotides line up with TRBD2. The germline gives CDR1 SEHNR, CDR2 FQNEAQ (reference sequence). The CDR3 runs 17 residues. V gave up 5 bases and J gave up 5 bases; unmatched junction bases: 10. The CDR3 DNA sequence: TGTGCCAGCAGCCCGATAGCGGGGGGGCCTATGACCGGGGAGCTGTTTTTT. Its translation: CASSPIAGGPMTGELFF.

The chain recombines TRBV19 with TRBJ1-5; 7 nucleotides align to TRBD1. Germline values: CDR1 LNHDA, CDR2 SQIVND (reference sequence). The J segment lost 4 bases and the V segment lost 6 bases, leaving 9 bases of the junction unmatched. The CDR3 loop spans 15 amino acids. The CDR3 DNA reads as TGTGCCAGTAGCCAAGACAGGGTGTCAAATCAGCCCCAGCATTTT. Translated, it gives CASSQDRVSNQPQHF.

J is TRBJ2-1 and V is TRBV24-1; D ambiguous. Germline lookup yields CDR1 KGHDR and CDR2 SFDVKD. V was clipped by 4 bases and J by 0 bases, with 9 bases between them. This CDR3 is 15 amino acids long. The CDR3 DNA sequence: TGTGCCACCAGTGAGGATGGGGTCTCCTACAATGAGCAGTTCTTC. Its translation is CATSEDGVSYNEQFF.

The chain is built from TRBV10-3 and TRBJ2-6, with 16 positions matching TRBD2. V lost 7 bases and J lost 0; bases outside the gene matches: 12. CDR1 ENHRY and CDR2 SYGVKD come from the germline V gene. The CDR3 contains 21 residues. The CDR3 here is CAITPGLAGGPSHSGANVLTF. Here the CDR3 DNA reads TGTGCCATCACGCCGGGACTAGCGGGAGGGCCCTCCCACTCTGGGGCCAACGTCCTGACTTTC.

This clonotype was detected a few times. This chain joins TRBV20-1 and TRBJ1-4; D gene ambiguous. The CDR3 is made up of 11 amino acids. V was shortened by 4 bases and J by 14 bases, with 14 bases between the two germline ends. Germline V gene lookup returns CDR1 DFQATT and CDR2 SNEGSKA (reference sequence). The CDR3 nucleotides are TGCAGTGCTATACGGACCGGTAAGCTGTTTTTT. It specifies CSAIRTGKLFF.

The V call is TRBV10-2, the J call TRBJ2-5; the match to TRBD2 covers 12 bases. CDR3 length: 15 amino acids. The V gene end was trimmed by 4 bases and the J gene end by 5 bases; junction bases not matched to a gene: 5. Germline loops: CDR1 WSHSY, CDR2 SAAADI. This chain's CDR3 is CASSGTSGTGETQYF. Here the CDR3 DNA reads TGCGCCAGCAGTGGGACTAGCGGGACGGGGGAGACCCAGTACTTC.

The gene calls are TRBV10-3 and TRBJ1-1; D not certain. CDR3 length: 14 residues. V was cut by 0 bases and J by 4 bases, with 9 bases left in between. The germline gives CDR1 ENHRY, CDR2 SYGVKD. CDR3 nucleotide sequence: TGTGCCATCAGTGAGTCAGGAGTTGGCACTGAAGCTTTCTTT. Translation: CAISESGVGTEAFF.